These 23 T cell receptor beta chains were sequenced from one sample in a study of blood T cell repertoires in COVID-19. Some clones are missing from TCRdb's copy, which holds only in-frame ones; the method was immunoSEQ multiplex PCR. This sample has about 88,000 clones, with 75% to 90% found just once. Source material: peripheral blood. The origin of the receptors is a male donor with acute or convalescent COVID-19.

V and J are TRBV19 and TRBJ2-1, with 8 bases lining up with TRBD1. The CDR3 has 15 amino acids. V lost 5 bases and J lost 2; bases outside the gene matches: 5. Germline CDR1 reads LNHDA; CDR2 reads SQIVND (reference sequence). The CDR3 protein is CASSEQGDAYNEQFF. In nucleotides, the CDR3 is TGTGCCAGTAGTGAACAGGGGGACGCCTACAATGAGCAGTTCTTC.

The rearrangement joins TRBV3-1 (or the pseudogene TRBV3-2) to TRBJ2-1, with D unresolved. Germline lookup yields CDR1 LGHDT and CDR2 YNNKEL (reference sequence). With 1 base removed from V and 4 bases from J, the gap between germline ends came to 17 bases. The CDR3 contains 17 residues. As DNA, the CDR3 is TGTGCCAGCAGCCAAGCAGCAGGTCCTTCCCTGTACAATGAGCAGTTCTTC. It specifies CASSQAAGPSLYNEQFF.

The rearrangement joins TRBV18 to TRBJ1-6; D gene ambiguous. The V gene's germline CDR1 is KGHSH and CDR2 LQKENI. V was clipped by 2 bases and J by 5 bases, with 10 bases between them. This CDR3 contains 15 residues. CDR3 DNA: TGTGCCAGCTCACCAGATAGCCTAAATAATTCACCCCTCCACTTT. It codes for CASSPDSLNNSPLHF.

The chain joins TRBV5-1 to TRBJ2-7; 8 bases map to TRBD1. Germline lookup yields CDR1 SGHRS and CDR2 YFSETQ. Trimming at V came to 6 bases and at J to 5 bases, leaving 10 bases not matched to a gene. The CDR3 has 14 residues. The DNA for the CDR3 is TGCGCCAGCACCCCAGGACAGGGAATTGACGAGCAGTACTTC. Translated, it gives CASTPGQGIDEQYF.

The genes are TRBV3-1 (or the pseudogene TRBV3-2) and TRBJ1-1; a weak D match, TRBD1 (6 bases). Trimming left V 1 base short and J 2 bases short, with 11 bases between. CDR3 length equals 15 residues. Germline lookup yields CDR1 LGHDT and CDR2 YNNKEL (reference sequence). The CDR3 sequence: CASSQGRGTNTEAFF. The CDR3 DNA reads as TGTGCCAGCAGCCAAGGAAGGGGGACAAACACTGAAGCTTTCTTT.

This chain links TRBV5-1 with TRBJ1-6, with a possible D match to TRBD1 (6 bases). Trimming took off 0 bases at V and 9 bases at J, with 13 bases between the two ends. There are 15 residues in the CDR3. Germline lookup yields CDR1 SGHRS and CDR2 YFSETQ. The CDR3 reads CASSLGTETSSPLHF. CDR3 DNA: TGCGCCAGCAGCTTGGGGACAGAAACAAGTTCACCCCTCCACTTT.

V and J are TRBV7-9 and TRBJ1-4, with a weak D call TRBD1 (6 bases). The CDR3 contains 15 residues. Germline V gene sequence: CDR1 SEHNR, CDR2 FQNEAQ (reference sequence). Trimming pared 1 base from V and 8 bases from J, leaving 14 bases between. The chain's CDR3 is CASSLEQGLREKLFF. The CDR3 DNA sequence: TGTGCCAGCAGCTTAGAACAGGGTTTAAGGGAAAAACTGTTTTTT.

The genes are TRBV29-1 and TRBJ2-1; 12 bases match TRBD1. Germline V gene lookup returns CDR1 SQVTM and CDR2 ANQGSEA. Trimming took 3 bases from V and 4 from J; bases not matched to a gene: 4. CDR3 length: 15 amino acids. The CDR3 DNA is TGCAGCGTTGAGGGACAGGGGGCGGTTTACAATGAGCAGTTCTTC. It codes for CSVEGQGAVYNEQFF.

The V gene is TRBV5-1, the J gene TRBJ1-4, with TRBD1 identical over 9 bases. CDR1 is SGHRS, CDR2 YFSETQ, per germline. This CDR3 spans 14 amino acids. V trimming: 4 bases; J trimming: 8 bases; junction bases outside the gene matches: 6. The CDR3 DNA reads as TGCGCCAGCAGCCAGGGACAGGGACGAGAAAAACTGTTTTTT. This gives the protein CASSQGQGREKLFF.

The rearrangement uses TRBV9 and TRBJ1-2; TRBD1 aligns across 11 bases. Per the germline V gene, CDR1 is SGDLS and CDR2 is YYNGEE. This CDR3 contains 13 residues. With 7 bases clipped from V and 4 bases from J, the junction kept 3 bases outside the gene matches. Here the CDR3 reads CASGDRGGYGYTF. DNA of the CDR3: TGTGCCAGCGGGGACAGGGGGGGCTATGGCTACACCTTC. The complete variable domain, with remaining parts taken from reference TRBV9 and TRBJ1-2, reads DSGVTQTPKHLITATGQRVTLRCSPRSGDLSVYWYQQSLDQGLQFLIQYYNGEERAKGNILERFSAQQFPDLHSELNLSSLELGDSALYFCASGDRGGYGYTFGSGTRLTVV.

This chain links TRBV6-1 with TRBJ1-2; no clear D. Germline V CDR1 and CDR2: MNHNS, SASEGT. Trimming shortened V by 1 base and J by 2 bases, and 8 bases separated the two germline ends. The CDR3 covers 14 residues. This CDR3 is CASSEGGGNYGYTF. The CDR3 coding sequence is TGTGCCAGCAGTGAAGGAGGCGGCAACTATGGCTACACCTTC.

This chain connects TRBV29-1 to TRBJ1-5, with TRBD1 matching over 10 bases. The CDR3 consists of 13 residues. Germline CDR1 reads SQVTM; CDR2 reads ANQGSEA. V dropped 4 bases and J dropped 5; count of bases not matched to a gene: 2. CDR3: CSVGGTGDQPQHF. Here the CDR3 DNA reads TGCAGCGTTGGGGGGACAGGGGATCAGCCCCAGCATTTT.

The chain carries TRBV6-1 and TRBJ1-5, with D unclear. Trimming removed 1 base at V and 5 bases at J, with 12 bases between. The CDR3 totals 15 residues. CDR1 is MNHNS and CDR2 is SASEGT in the germline V gene. The CDR3 DNA reads as TGTGCCAGCAGTGAAGTGGGCAGAACCCATCAGCCCCAGCATTTT. Amino acids: CASSEVGRTHQPQHF.

This CDR3 reads CASSYSAGVDNSPLHF. In nucleotides, the CDR3 is TGTGCCAGCAGTTACAGTGCGGGGGTAGATAATTCACCCCTCCACTTT. The J gene is TRBJ1-6, the V gene TRBV6-5; D is perhaps TRBD1 (5 bases). In germline, CDR1 is MNHEY, CDR2 SVGAGI. V was shortened by 2 bases and J by 5 bases, with 13 bases between the two germline ends. The CDR3 is 16 residues long.

This clone has only a few counts. This chain joins TRBV6-2 or TRBV6-3 and TRBJ2-5; 8 bases fit TRBD1. Trimming cost V 6 bases and J 5 bases; bases outside gene matches: 8. There are 14 residues in the CDR3. From germline, CDR1 is MNHEY and CDR2 SVGEGT. The CDR3 DNA sequence: TGTGCCAGCAGCAATCCAGGGGGCTGGGAGACCCAGTACTTC. Translated, it gives CASSNPGGWETQYF.

The genes are TRBV5-1 and TRBJ2-5; tentative D call: TRBD2 (6 bases). V was cut by 4 bases and J by 1 base, with 14 bases left in between. There are 15 residues in the CDR3. Germline V CDR1 and CDR2: SGHRS, YFSETQ. CDR3 DNA: TGCGCCAGCAGCCTATCGTGGGGAGGCCAAGAGACCCAGTACTTC. Its translation is CASSLSWGGQETQYF.

V gene TRBV6-6 combines with J gene TRBJ1-6; weak D call: TRBD1 (5 bases). Germline loops: CDR1 MNHNY, CDR2 SVGAGI (reference sequence). CDR3 length: 11 amino acids. V gave up 6 bases and J gave up 12 bases, with 9 bases separating them. CDR3 DNA sequence: TGTGCCAGCAGATCCACAGGACCCCTCCACTTT. It is translated as CASRSTGPLHF.

The chain has TRBV9 and TRBJ2-1; 7 bases are shared with TRBD1. Germline V gene data show CDR1 as SGDLS and CDR2 as YYNGEE. Losses at the gene ends were 4 bases for V and 6 bases for J; bases not matched to a gene: 10. The CDR3 totals 15 residues. The DNA of the CDR3 is TGTGCCAGCAGCTCACGACAGGGCTTCACCAATGAGCAGTTCTTC. Protein sequence: CASSSRQGFTNEQFF. The complete variable domain, with remaining parts taken from reference TRBV9 and TRBJ2-1, reads DSGVTQTPKHLITATGQRVTLRCSPRSGDLSVYWYQQSLDQGLQFLIQYYNGEERAKGNILERFSAQQFPDLHSELNLSSLELGDSALYFCASSSRQGFTNEQFFGPGTRLTVL.

CDR3 sequence (DNA): TGTGCCAGCTCCCCAGGACAGGCCTGGGGAAAACTGTTTTTT. Translated: CASSPGQAWGKLFF. V and J are TRBV25-1 and TRBJ1-4; the match to TRBD1 covers 7 bases. Per germline, CDR1 MGHDK and CDR2 SYGVNS. The J segment lost 10 bases and the V segment lost 8 bases, leaving 13 bases of the junction unmatched. The CDR3 has 14 residues.

The CDR3 here is CASSLLGNTEAFF. The DNA for the CDR3 is TGCGCCAGCAGCTTGCTAGGGAACACTGAAGCTTTCTTT. The V call is TRBV5-1, the J call TRBJ1-1; D ambiguous. This CDR3 contains 13 residues. The ends were cut back, 1 base at V and 1 base at J, with 5 bases in the middle. CDR1 is SGHRS and CDR2 is YFSETQ in the germline V gene.

The count of this clone is one. The chain is built from TRBV5-4 and TRBJ2-3; 8 bases match TRBD2. V lost 5 bases to trimming and J lost 2 bases; unmatched junction nucleotides: 4. CDR1 and CDR2 (germline): SGHNT, YYREEE (reference sequence). There are 14 residues in the CDR3. CDR3 loop: CASRPGGATDTQYF. In DNA form, the CDR3 reads TGTGCCAGCAGACCGGGGGGGGCCACAGATACGCAGTATTTT.

The rearrangement links TRBV9 to TRBJ1-6; 7 bases agree with TRBD1. Germline loops: CDR1 SGDLS, CDR2 YYNGEE. Unmatched junction bases numbered 7, after V lost 5 bases and J lost 5 bases. There are 15 residues in the CDR3. CDR3 region: CASREGTVNNSPLHF. The CDR3 nucleotides are TGTGCCAGCAGGGAGGGGACAGTTAATAATTCACCCCTCCACTTT.

The rearrangement links TRBV19 to TRBJ2-1; TRBD1 agrees at 8 bases. The CDR3 contains 15 residues. V lost 5 bases to trimming and J lost 12 bases; unmatched junction nucleotides: 15. The V gene's germline CDR1 is LNHDA and CDR2 SQIVND (reference sequence). The CDR3 spells CASSPGGTGLGGQFF. For the CDR3, the DNA is TGTGCCAGTAGTCCTGGCGGGACAGGCCTCGGTGGGCAGTTCTTC.